This T cell receptor beta chain was sequenced for a study of cytomegalovirus exposure and HLA in healthy donors (dated by TCRdb to 2016 to 2017). Context from the whole study: In an earlier analysis of roughly 590 of the donors, around 290 Gb of sequence data and 100 million or so unique TCR beta sequences from about 190 million T cells were reported. HLA typing included class I and class II loci at four-digit resolution. An early release that covered several hundred HLA-typed donors contained approximately 290 gigabases of sequencing data and tens of millions of unique TCR sequences. On average, 235,054 unique TCR beta nucleotide sequences were sequenced per donor among 398 genotyped donors of the cohort, with roughly a sixth of those sequences being non-productive. A later analysis re-examined previously published TCR beta repertoires from roughly 650 donors and added high-resolution HLA genotyping to investigate patterns of TCR occurrence. Four or five DR-DQ haplotypes were handled as single units for association and clustering, since linkage in the cohort was strong. Among the approximately 430 genotyped donors, around 81% belonged to the genetic ancestry cluster associated with self-reported Caucasian donors. In the later analysis, no new phenotypic data were used to find candidate immune exposures; instead, reliance was placed on TCR beta sequences and their occurrence across donors. All discovery cohort repertoires had been generated on a single sequencing platform. An earlier analysis of approximately 580 of the donors used high-throughput TCR beta sequencing to judge whether each TCR beta V gene segment behaved as functional or pseudogenic. The number of donors typed differed by locus, with roughly 629-640 for A, B, C, DRB1 and DQB1, around 560 for DQA1, about 610 for DPA1, and approximately 470 for DPB1. The study combined high-throughput TCR immunosequencing, statistical association of individual TCRs with disease status, and machine learning to predict cytomegalovirus infection status. The study profiled the T cell repertoires of more than 500 subjects by immunosequencing and related them to cytomegalovirus serostatus. In addition to the first cohort of 666 subjects, a separate validation cohort of 100 to 150 different subjects was used. Donor age, sex, ethnicity and CMV serostatus were compiled together with the repertoire data. A later genetic analysis used genome-wide SNP genotypes for about 55% of the 666 donors, treating that subset as a discovery cohort. The study was designed to test whether signatures of past pathogen exposure could be identified by cataloging public T cell receptors. Overall study outcomes, separate from this receptor: A later genetic analysis reported fewer N-insertions in productive TCRs among donors in an Asian-associated ancestry cluster than the roughly 670-donor mean. Most TCR sequences were seen in very few donors, while some public TCRs were found in many individuals. The earlier analysis of 450 to 700 of the donors excluded 15 to 20 rarely observed V segments, including chromosome 9 orphons, because counts were too low. For the cohort, immune exposure information was limited to CMV serostatus. A cluster of highly shared sequence variants was judged likely to represent a technical artifact of the sequencing pipeline. Linkage disequilibrium might explain the correlated functional status among segregating V segments, but an unknown experimental factor could not be ruled out. V-gene and J-gene trimming of TCR beta chains was associated with a missense DCLRE1C variant in a later genetic analysis, and the association was replicated in an independent cohort. Three of the identified cytomegalovirus-associated TCR beta chains were confirmed in vitro to be specific for cytomegalovirus antigens. In a later analysis, HLA-associated TCR beta chains showed more clonal expansion and lower generation probabilities than non-associated chains that were equally common. The 87-base-pair reads could not distinguish some IMGT-functional V segments, including TRBV6-2 and TRBV6-3, so those segments were excluded. An earlier analysis of around 600 of the donors showed that most TCR beta V segments appeared in productive rearrangements either about 87% or about 30% of the time, which broadly matched IMGT annotations. When HLA alleles, especially DR and DQ, strongly co-occurred, TCR associations were difficult to assign to individual alleles. In this cohort, only TCR beta chains were sequenced, and detectable features were limited by the absence of alpha or paired-chain data. It was suggested by the authors that the approach could potentially be generalized to other disease states and immunological phenotypes. A later analysis found that TCR association rates varied across HLA loci, with DRB1 alleles showing the most associated TCRs and HLA-C alleles the fewest. The study listed around 160 TCR beta chains as associated with cytomegalovirus. Roughly uniform sequencing depth across donors was assumed in presence/absence analyses, although this assumption may not hold. In a later analysis, some 17,000 TCR beta sequences were associated with specific HLA alleles at a false discovery rate of 0.05. A further reported finding was that TCR beta sequences accurately predicted the HLA-A and HLA-B alleles for most subjects in the first cohort. Because HLA typing was unavailable for some donors at each locus, only the typed subset was used in association tests. Several of the top co-occurrence clusters appeared to be linked to parvovirus B19, influenza, CMV and Epstein-Barr virus, according to a later analysis. In both the original and validation cohorts, the classifier was reported to diagnose cytomegalovirus status with high specificity and sensitivity. According to a later analysis, most CMV-associated TCR beta chains appeared to be HLA-restricted, and the HLA associations seemed to be driven largely by CMV exposure.

Regarding this clone: Its target antigen remains unknown. Base qualities are not recorded, but no much larger clone differs from it by a single base.

V loses 2 bases of germline sequence and J loses 0 bases, and the interval between the two ends is 8 bases. The CDR3 has 14 amino acids, counting the end cysteine and phenylalanine. The read is trimmed to its CDR3 DNA, 42 bases read in frame from base 1. The germline V gene (reference sequence) supplies CDR1 SGHNT and CDR2 YYREEE. The library was prepared using the immunoSEQ multiplex PCR assay. For the multiplex PCR, a mixture combining 60 forward primers for TCR Vbeta segments and 13 reverse primers for TCR Jbeta segments was used. A multiplex PCR assay on genomic DNA amplified the CDR3 region of rearranged TCR beta genes. Amplified TCR beta libraries were sequenced as 87-base-pair reads on the Illumina HiSeq System. As for the original processing: A later analysis counted about 76 million unique TCR beta chains across the 690 or so repertoires, and 10 million to 11 million of these chains were shared by at least two donors. Raw reads were error-corrected and collapsed into unique sequences by a nearest-neighbor algorithm in which closely related sequences were merged to remove PCR and sequencing errors. V, D and J gene segments were assigned by aligning CDR3 sequences to IMGT reference sequences. For a sequence to be retained, a match of at least six nucleotides to both a V gene segment and a J gene segment was required. Rearrangements were called productive when the CDR3 lacked stop codons and stayed in frame with V and J; all others were non-productive. Following IMGT convention, CDR3 was defined as the stretch from the second conserved V-encoded cysteine to the conserved J-encoded phenylalanine. In an earlier analysis of more than 550 of the donors, sequences lacking an unambiguous match to a single V gene segment were excluded. An earlier analysis of several hundred of the donors called V segments functional above 56.7% productive rearrangements and segregating when the between-donor standard deviation exceeded 5%. A statistical classification framework was built for diagnosing cytomegalovirus status from the catalog of TCR beta chain sequences. In a later analysis, V and J genes were assigned by comparing TCR nucleotide sequences against IMGT/GENE-DB human TR gene sequences. The TCRdist pipeline was used in a later analysis to assign CDR3 sequences and most-parsimonious VDJ recombination scenarios. In a later analysis, each TCR beta chain was defined by its CDR3 amino acid sequence together with its V-gene family, and reads without a unique V-gene family were excluded. In a later analysis, approximately 590 highly shared, low-generation-probability nucleotide sequences were removed to address suspected cross-contamination and a sequencing artifact. In a later analysis, a clonal expansion index was calculated for each public chain from normalized within-repertoire ranks of inferred template counts. Generation probabilities in a later analysis came from a VDJ recombination model fitted to out-of-frame rearrangements, and those results were checked against IGoR. In a later analysis, TCR-TCR, TCR-HLA and TCR-CMV co-occurrence was scored with hypergeometric tests, and a repertoire-size bias correction was applied to TCR pairs. A later analysis estimated false discovery rates by permuting HLA or CMV assignments 20 times. In a later analysis, co-occurring TCRs were grouped using DBSCAN, and TCRdist sequence similarity was added for clustering within HLA-allele-positive subsets. Repertoires with fewer than 30,000 or more than 120,000 public chains, plus five repertoires with anomalous nucleotide sharing, were excluded from co-occurrence clustering. What TCRdb holds here is the immuneACCESS table cut down to in-frame rearrangements. Part of the clones is not present; checked against another copy, under half of the missing clones reflect an unresolved V gene, and the others are unexplained. V and J calls and clone size are those listed in that table; D and trimming were worked out from the DNA. In all, the sample holds about 160,000 clones, and roughly 77% of those were seen once. Of the sample, around 3.5% falls within the top ten clones.

In total, 600 or so healthy bone marrow donors made up the cohort. Cohort members were all nominally healthy when sampled, although unrecorded immune exposures were likely present. The donor was CMV seropositive and belonged to the group of more than 250 seropositive cohort members. Each donor provided a peripheral blood sample, and peripheral blood mononuclear cells were used for TCR beta sequencing. Genomic DNA was extracted from the blood cell samples with the Qiagen DNeasy Blood Extraction Kit. This chain is built from TRBV5-4 and TRBJ1-1; TRBD1 might be the D gene, on 6 matching bases. This TCR was recovered from a man aged 25 to 40 in good health and CMV-seropositive. Sequences were obtained from PBMCs. The DNA sequence reads TGTGCCAGCAGCTTATGGACAGTGAACACTGAAGCTTTCTTT. It specifies CASSLWTVNTEAFF.